This TCR beta chain was sequenced for a study of blood T cell repertoires in COVID-19. The overall study: Some COVID-19 samples were acute and others convalescent; all came from the United States, Italy and Spain. T cells, B-cell-depleted T cells, or PBMCs provided the cDNA or gDNA that served as material.

This clone was seen more than once but under ten times. Followed over time, Seattle patients had been enrolled while infection was active. In the source study's methods: It was from reference gene primer amplification that nucleated cell counts were estimated. Using immunoSEQ multiplex PCR, the repertoire was profiled, and TCRdb retains in-frame clones only, with some absent. The V and J calls and clone size are taken from that table; D and trimming were inferred from the DNA. The sample contains about 290,000 clones, roughly 89% of which appear only once. Germline-derived CDR1 and CDR2 are SEHNR and FQNEAQ (reference sequence). This CDR3 contains 15 residues. V shed 5 bases, J shed 4 bases, and the junction held 7 bases outside the gene matches.

Sequencing was performed on peripheral blood. The TCR comes from a woman aged 30 to 39 with COVID-19, enrolled during active disease. The V and J genes are TRBV7-9 and TRBJ1-4, with 7 positions matching TRBD1. CDR3 protein: CASSRWDRYNEKLFF. DNA of the CDR3: TGTGCCAGCAGCCGATGGGACAGATATAATGAAAAACTGTTTTTT.